This passage covers 22 T cell receptor beta chains from one sample sequenced in a study of CD8 T cells in ankylosing spondylitis. TCRdb re-derived calls from the 5' RACE reads in MiXCR, one entry per CDR3 protein. The data hold about 250,000 distinct CDR3 sequences, with roughly 8.2% observed a single time. Sequenced input: blood, either unsorted or a sorted T cell fraction (not recorded which). The receptor source for this set is a female donor with ankylosing spondylitis or in good health (not recorded which).

This clonotype was seen at least ten times. This chain joins TRBV12-3 or TRBV12-4 and TRBJ2-1, with TRBD1 matching 10 bases. Trimming removed 2 bases from V and 7 bases from J; junction bases left unmatched: 8. The CDR3 loop spans 16 amino acids. Written as DNA, the CDR3 is TGTGCCAGCAGTTTACAGACAGGGGGCCTTAGGAATGAGCAGTTCTTC. It specifies CASSLQTGGLRNEQFF.

Comments on this clonotype: At one end, the junction sequence differs from germline, possibly due to a read error. The chain uses TRBV7-2 and TRBJ1-1; D gene uncertain. The CDR3 is 15 residues long. Germline V CDR1 and CDR2: SGHTA, FQGNSA. The CDR3 region has the DNA TGTGCCGGCAGCTTAGACCCGGGGTCTAACACTGAAGCTTTCTTT. It is translated as CAGSLDPGSNTEAFF.

This clonotype was recorded at least ten times. The rearrangement links TRBV20-1 to TRBJ2-2; maybe TRBD2 (6 bases). The germline V gene has CDR1 DFQATT and CDR2 SNEGSKA (reference sequence). V dropped 1 base and J dropped 4 bases, with 13 bases sitting between them. The CDR3 runs to 15 residues. CDR3 protein: CSARVVAGSTGELFF. The CDR3 DNA is TGCAGTGCTAGAGTTGTGGCGGGGAGCACCGGGGAGCTGTTTTTT.

This clonotype was seen many times. The chain employs TRBV20-1 and TRBJ2-1, with D maybe TRBD2 (6 bases). CDR1 DFQATT and CDR2 SNEGSKA come from the germline V gene (reference sequence). The CDR3 is made up of 17 amino acids. Trimming took 0 bases from V and 0 from J, leaving 15 bases between them. The CDR3 here is CSARDSGGSRSYNEQFF. As DNA, the CDR3 is TGCAGTGCTAGAGATAGCGGTGGCAGTCGCTCCTACAATGAGCAGTTCTTC.

V and J are TRBV23-1 and TRBJ2-3; 11 nucleotides agree with TRBD2. TRBV23-1 is marked as an open reading frame, function uncertain. CDR3 size: 17 residues. The trim removed 9 bases at V and 0 bases at J, leaving 11 bases unmatched. In nucleotides, the CDR3 is TGCGCCAGTCACCTAGCGGGAGGCGTTCCAAGCACAGATACGCAGTATTTT. This sequence encodes CASHLAGGVPSTDTQYF.

This clonotype appeared many times. The gene calls are TRBV3-1 and TRBJ2-1; TRBD2 agrees at 7 bases. From germline, CDR1 is LGHDT and CDR2 YNNKEL (reference sequence). The CDR3 has 16 residues. With V trimmed by 0 bases and J by 3 bases, 5 bases remained unmatched. DNA for the CDR3: TGTGCCAGCAGCCAAGATCCCCCGGGAGGCTACAATGAGCAGTTCTTC. Translating it yields CASSQDPPGGYNEQFF.

This clonotype has ten or more counts. This chain joins TRBV10-3 and TRBJ2-2; D might be TRBD1 or TRBD2, each matching 5 bases. V gave up 10 bases and J gave up 4 bases, with 13 bases separating them. The CDR3 totals 13 residues. Germline loops: CDR1 ENHRY, CDR2 SYGVKD. The CDR3 coding sequence is TGTGCCACGACCCGGGACCCCACCGGGGAGCTGTTTTTT. Amino acids: CATTRDPTGELFF.

The genes are TRBV5-1 and TRBJ2-1; D may match TRBD1 or TRBD2 (5 bases each). This CDR3 has 15 amino acids. Germline V gene data show CDR1 as SGHRS and CDR2 as YFSETQ. The V end lost 4 bases, the J end lost 0 bases, and 11 bases lay between the germline ends. CDR3 region: CASSIGASSYNEQFF. CDR3 in DNA: TGCGCCAGCAGCATCGGGGCTAGCTCCTACAATGAGCAGTTCTTC.

This clonotype turned up a few times. The genes are TRBV5-6 and TRBJ2-1; 7 bases match TRBD2. Germline CDR1 is SGHDT and CDR2 is YYEEEE. Unmatched junction bases numbered 15, after V lost 0 bases and J lost 0 bases. CDR3 length equals 20 residues. CDR3 bases: TGTGCCAGCAGCTTGGATGGGGGAGGCGGGAGCCTTAGCTCCTACAATGAGCAGTTCTTC. Translated: CASSLDGGGGSLSSYNEQFF.

This clonotype was recorded many times. The V gene is TRBV9, the J gene TRBJ2-1, with 8 bases that match TRBD1. V dropped 0 bases and J dropped 7; count of bases not matched to a gene: 9. CDR3 length: 16 residues. The V gene's germline CDR1 is SGDLS and CDR2 YYNGEE. The CDR3 here is CASSVAGQGIRNEQFF. CDR3 coding DNA: TGTGCCAGCAGCGTAGCAGGACAGGGTATTAGGAATGAGCAGTTCTTC.

A word on this clonotype: One junction end disagrees with the germline gene, perhaps due to a read error. The chain is built from TRBV11-3 and TRBJ2-3; TRBD2 might be the D (5 bases). The CDR3 contains 13 residues. Germline V gene data show CDR1 as SGHNT and CDR2 as YENEEA. This CDR3 reads CASGLDFTDTQYF. The CDR3 DNA reads as TGTGCCAGCGGCTTGGACTTCACAGATACGCAGTATTTT.

This clonotype was seen repeatedly, ten times or more. The chain is built from TRBV5-1 and TRBJ2-5; the D is unclear. V was clipped by 4 bases and J by 1 base, with 11 bases between them. The CDR3 is 14 amino acids. CDR1 and CDR2 from the germline V gene are SGHRS and YFSETQ. CDR3: CASSLGPSQETQYF. The DNA for the CDR3 is TGCGCCAGCAGCCTCGGACCCTCCCAAGAGACCCAGTACTTC.

The table lists this clonotype with many counts. This chain joins TRBV5-1 and TRBJ2-7; 12 bases fit TRBD2. J lost 5 bases, V lost 2 bases, and 8 bases had no gene match. Germline V CDR1 and CDR2: SGHRS, YFSETQ. This CDR3 is 16 amino acids long. CDR3 DNA sequence: TGCGCCAGCAGCTTTTGGACTAGCGGGGAGGCCCACGAGCAGTACTTC. Translated, it gives CASSFWTSGEAHEQYF.

CDR3 coding DNA: TGCGCCAGCAGCCTTATCGCGGGAGTGGGGTATGAGCAGTTCTTC. Its translation is CASSLIAGVGYEQFF. The V and J genes are TRBV4-3 and TRBJ2-1, with TRBD2 matching 7 bases. This CDR3 comprises 15 residues. Germline CDR1 LGHNA, CDR2 YSLEER. V lost 4 bases to trimming and J lost 8 bases; unmatched junction nucleotides: 11.

This clonotype was picked up many times. CDR3 residues: CSARPGQQPGELFF. CDR3 nucleotide sequence: TGCAGTGCTAGACCGGGACAACAACCGGGGGAGCTGTTTTTT. The chain combines TRBV20-1 with TRBJ2-2, with D possibly matching TRBD1 (6 bases). Germline V gene lookup returns CDR1 DFQATT and CDR2 SNEGSKA (reference sequence). V was trimmed by 2 bases and J by 8 bases, leaving 15 bases between them. CDR3 length: 14 amino acids.

This clonotype has at least ten counts. V is TRBV12-3 or TRBV12-4 and J is TRBJ2-5; TRBD2 matches 11 bases. The CDR3 is 17 residues long. V lost 3 bases to trimming and J lost 3 bases; unmatched junction nucleotides: 9. For the CDR3, the DNA is TGTGCCAGCAGTTTCGGCACTAGCGGGAGAACGGAAGAGACCCAGTACTTC. It is translated as CASSFGTSGRTEETQYF.

This clonotype appeared many times. The chain joins TRBV6-5 to TRBJ2-1, with 7 bases lining up with TRBD2. Trimming at V came to 0 bases and at J to 5 bases, leaving 1 base not matched to a gene. This CDR3 is built from 14 residues. Germline V lookup: CDR1 MNHEY, CDR2 SVGAGI. The CDR3 bases are TGTGCCAGCAGTTACTCTGGACTAGACAATGAGCAGTTCTTC. It translates to CASSYSGLDNEQFF.

This clonotype was found many times. V and J are TRBV7-6 and TRBJ2-1; D is uncertain. The CDR3 spans 20 residues. Trimming removed 0 bases from V and 4 bases from J, with 25 bases in between. The germline V gene has CDR1 SGHVS and CDR2 FNYEAQ. The CDR3 sequence is CASSLATPGPNRSPYNEQFF. The CDR3 region has the DNA TGTGCCAGCAGCTTAGCGACCCCAGGACCGAACCGATCTCCATACAATGAGCAGTTCTTC.

This clonotype was picked up a small number of times. The chain recombines TRBV27 with TRBJ2-7; D uncertain. Trimming removed 5 bases at V and 0 bases at J, with 8 bases between. This CDR3 has 13 residues. Germline CDR1 MNHEY, CDR2 SMNVEV (reference sequence). DNA for the CDR3: TGTGCCAGCAGTCGTAAGAGCTCCTACGAGCAGTACTTC. As protein: CASSRKSSYEQYF.

This clonotype was found many times. This chain joins TRBV2 and TRBJ2-7, with 7 bases lining up with TRBD2. Germline V gene sequence: CDR1 SNHLY, CDR2 FYNNEI. This CDR3 has 12 residues. With 8 bases clipped from V and 6 bases from J, the junction kept 7 bases outside the gene matches. In nucleotides, the CDR3 is TGTGCCAGCGAGCGGGACCTGTCCGAGCAGTACTTC. Translation gives CASERDLSEQYF.

This clonotype was picked up many times. The rearrangement links TRBV5-1 to TRBJ2-1, with D perhaps matching TRBD2 (7 bases). The CDR3 extends over 16 amino acids. The V end lost 0 bases, the J end lost 9 bases, and 19 bases lay between the germline ends. Looked up from germline, CDR1 is SGHRS and CDR2 is YFSETQ. The CDR3 is CASSLAASGTGAEQFF. The DNA of the CDR3 is TGCGCCAGCAGCTTGGCTGCGAGCGGGACGGGGGCTGAGCAGTTCTTC.

This clonotype was counted ten times or more. The chain uses TRBV7-2 and TRBJ1-4; 8 bases match TRBD1. Trimming took 2 bases from V and 5 from J; bases not matched to a gene: 1. This CDR3 is 14 amino acids long. Germline-derived CDR1 and CDR2 are SGHTA and FQGNSA. CDR3: CASSLTGGNEKLFF. The DNA of the CDR3 is TGTGCCAGCAGCTTAACAGGGGGGAATGAAAAACTGTTTTTT.